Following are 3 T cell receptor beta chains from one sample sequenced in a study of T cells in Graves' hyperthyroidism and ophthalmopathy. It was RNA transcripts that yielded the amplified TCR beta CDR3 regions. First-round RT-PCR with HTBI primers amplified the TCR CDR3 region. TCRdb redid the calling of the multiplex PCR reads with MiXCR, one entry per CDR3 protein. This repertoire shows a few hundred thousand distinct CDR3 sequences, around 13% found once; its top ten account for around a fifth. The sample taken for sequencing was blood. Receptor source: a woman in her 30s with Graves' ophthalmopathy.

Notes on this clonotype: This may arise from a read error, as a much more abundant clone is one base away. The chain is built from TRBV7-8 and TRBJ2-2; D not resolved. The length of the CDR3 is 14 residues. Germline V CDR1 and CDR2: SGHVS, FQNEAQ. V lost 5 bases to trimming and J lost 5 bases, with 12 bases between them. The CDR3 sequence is CASSPSPTTGELFF. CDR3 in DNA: TGTGCCAGCAGCCCTAGTCCGACAACCGGGGAGCTGTTTTTT. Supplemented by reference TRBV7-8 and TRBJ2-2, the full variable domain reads GAGVSQSPRYKVAKRGQDVALRCDPISGHVSLFWYQQALGQGPEFLTYFQNEAQLDKSGLPSDRFFAERPEGSVSTLKIQRTQQEDSAVYLCASSPSPTTGELFFGEGSRLTVL.

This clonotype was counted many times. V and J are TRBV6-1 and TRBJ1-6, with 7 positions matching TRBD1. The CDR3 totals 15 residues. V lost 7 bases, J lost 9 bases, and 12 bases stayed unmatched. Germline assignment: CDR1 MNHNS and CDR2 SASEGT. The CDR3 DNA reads TGTGCCAGCACCCTGGGAGGGGGCGGAGGTTCACCCCTCCACTTT. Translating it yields CASTLGGGGGSPLHF.

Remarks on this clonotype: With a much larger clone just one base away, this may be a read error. The CDR3 sequence: CSATRQGTSTDPQYF. The CDR3 coding sequence is TGCAGTGCTACGAGACAGGGAACTAGCACAGATCCGCAGTATTTT. This chain joins TRBV20-1 and TRBJ2-3; a possible D gene is TRBD1 (7 bases). This CDR3 has 15 amino acids. Germline V gene sequence: CDR1 DFQATT, CDR2 SNEGSKA (reference sequence).